These 8 T cell receptor beta chains originate from one sample sequenced in a study of prognosis after radiotherapy for stage I lung cancer. Two-round multiplex PCR on genomic DNA was the method by which TCR beta CDR3 was amplified. Used in first-round PCR were primers specific to each TRBV and TRBJ gene. TCRdb used MiXCR to reprocess the multiplex PCR reads, holding one entry per CDR3 protein. In the table there are 10,000 to 15,000 distinct CDR3 sequences, 43% of which are singletons. The source material was PBMCs, sampled before or after stereotactic body radiation therapy (not recorded which). These receptors all come from a donor of 50 years or more with non-small cell lung cancer.

The rearrangement uses TRBV6-2 or TRBV6-3 and TRBJ2-1; 10 nucleotides match TRBD2. Germline-derived CDR1 and CDR2 are MNHEY and SVGEGT. The V and J ends lost 2 bases and 7 bases, in that order; junction bases with no gene match: 8. This CDR3 comprises 16 residues. The CDR3 nucleotides are TGTGCCAGCAGTTACCCAACTAGCGGGAAATGGAATGAGCAGTTCTTC. It specifies CASSYPTSGKWNEQFF.

About this clonotype: A far larger clone is only one base removed, so a read error is likely. The V and J genes are TRBV5-8 and TRBJ2-7; D is possibly TRBD2 (5 bases). This CDR3 is built from 13 residues. V lost 3 bases to trimming and J lost 3 bases, with 10 bases between them. Germline CDR1 and CDR2: SGHTS and YDEGEE. The CDR3 DNA is TGTGCCAGCAGCTCTACTAGGCACTACGAGCAGTACTTC. It is translated as CASSSTRHYEQYF.

The chain is built from TRBV20-1 and TRBJ1-2, with a possible D match to TRBD1 (6 bases). CDR1 is DFQATT, CDR2 SNEGSKA, per germline (reference sequence). The CDR3 contains 11 residues. V lost 6 bases and J lost 4, with 9 bases in between. CDR3 protein: CSAPRGYGYTF. CDR3 DNA: TGCAGTGCCCCCAGGGGCTATGGCTACACCTTC.

This clonotype was picked up many times. The chain couples TRBV2 to TRBJ2-3, with D tentatively TRBD2 (6 bases). V lost 7 bases and J 0 bases, leaving 11 bases between the germline ends. This CDR3 is 14 amino acids long. Germline assignment: CDR1 SNHLY and CDR2 FYNNEI. DNA for the CDR3: TGTGCCAGCACCGCCGGGACTAGCACAGATACGCAGTATTTT. It yields the protein CASTAGTSTDTQYF.

By share of the sample, this clonotype is medium-sized. The CDR3: CASSDANSLYEQYF. In nucleotides, the CDR3 is TGTGCCAGCAGTGACGCCAACAGCCTCTACGAGCAGTACTTC. The genes are TRBV6-1 and TRBJ2-7; D unresolved. The CDR3 runs 14 residues. The germline V gene encodes CDR1 MNHNS and CDR2 SASEGT. Trimming shortened V by 3 bases and J by 3 bases, and 12 bases separated the two germline ends.

This clonotype was recorded once. The rearrangement links TRBV20-1 to TRBJ2-1; 7 bases line up with TRBD2. Germline V CDR1 and CDR2: DFQATT, SNEGSKA (reference sequence). The V gene end was trimmed by 0 bases and the J gene end by 7 bases; junction bases not matched to a gene: 12. This CDR3 has 16 residues. CDR3 coding DNA: TGCAGTGCTAGAGATTCGGGGAGGGCCACTACAAATGAGCAGTTCTTC. The encoded protein is CSARDSGRATTNEQFF.

CDR3 DNA sequence: TGTGCCGTTCGTGGGACAGGGTGTTGTCTCTATAATTCACCCCTCCACTTT. Protein sequence: CAVRGTGCCLYNSPLHF. The V and J genes are TRBV6-1 and TRBJ1-6; 9 bases align to TRBD1. Per the germline V gene, CDR1 is MNHNS and CDR2 is SASEGT. This CDR3 has 17 residues. Unmatched junction bases numbered 14, after V lost 11 bases and J lost 3 bases.

This clonotype was seen only a few times. A read error is possible here, since a much larger clone lies one base away. The chain couples TRBV6-1 to TRBJ2-7, with 8 bases fitting TRBD2. The CDR3 has 20 amino acids. Germline CDR1 and CDR2: MNHNS and SASEGT. The V gene end was trimmed by 5 bases and the J gene end by 6 bases; junction bases not matched to a gene: 27. DNA of the CDR3: TGTGCCAGCAGTAAAATAGCCGGGGGCCTCAGCGGGAGCTCATCGGTCGAGCAGTACTTC. It is translated as CASSKIAGGLSGSSSVEQYF.